This T cell receptor (beta chain) was recovered during a study of T cell repertoires in cytomegalovirus infection. On the study more broadly: Selected CMV epitopes included recently identified HLA-C-restricted ones as well as well-studied HLA-B-restricted ones. Signatures in public TCR beta sequences pointed to both CMV infection and matching HLA type.

This clonotype came up a few times. Its cognate antigen is unknown. Deletions cut 5 bases from V and 7 bases from J, with 19 bases between. This CDR3 is built from 15 residues. Per germline, CDR1 SGHRS and CDR2 YFSETQ. Study-level findings and limits: Dominating the ex vivo response were TCR beta clonotypes that were CMV-specific and HLA-C-restricted.

TCRdb recomputed calls from the reads with MiXCR, one row per CDR3 protein. The sample records around 300,000 distinct CDR3 sequences, roughly a fifth being singletons. The clonotype was recovered from a human donor in good health (CMV status not recorded). Some clones in this sample may be carry-over from other donors' samples. The chain recombines TRBV5-1 with TRBJ2-1; possibly TRBD2 for D (8 bases). Sequenced here: cultured PBMCs, sampled from culture after CMV antigen stimulation. The CDR3 protein is CASSPAGVTGNEQFF. CDR3 nucleotide sequence: TGCGCCAGCAGTCCAGCGGGAGTGACAGGGAATGAGCAGTTCTTC.